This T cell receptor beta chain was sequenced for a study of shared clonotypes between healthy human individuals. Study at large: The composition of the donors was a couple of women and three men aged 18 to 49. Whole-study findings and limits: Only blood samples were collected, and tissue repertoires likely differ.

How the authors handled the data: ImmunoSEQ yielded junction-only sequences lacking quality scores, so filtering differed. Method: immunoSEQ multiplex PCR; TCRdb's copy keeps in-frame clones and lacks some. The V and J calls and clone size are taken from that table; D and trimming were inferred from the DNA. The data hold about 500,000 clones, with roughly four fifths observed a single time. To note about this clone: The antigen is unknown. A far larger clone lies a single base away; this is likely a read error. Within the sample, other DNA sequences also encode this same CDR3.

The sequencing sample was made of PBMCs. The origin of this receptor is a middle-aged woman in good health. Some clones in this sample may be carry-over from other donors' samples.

The CDR3 bases are TGCAGCGTCGACACTGAAGCTTTCTTT. Protein sequence: CSVDTEAFF. The chain is built from TRBV29-1 and TRBJ1-1; D uncertain. The CDR3 extends over 9 amino acids. The germline V and J ends were trimmed by 6 bases and 3 bases, with 2 bases remaining between them. CDR1 is SQVTM, CDR2 ANQGSEA, per germline.